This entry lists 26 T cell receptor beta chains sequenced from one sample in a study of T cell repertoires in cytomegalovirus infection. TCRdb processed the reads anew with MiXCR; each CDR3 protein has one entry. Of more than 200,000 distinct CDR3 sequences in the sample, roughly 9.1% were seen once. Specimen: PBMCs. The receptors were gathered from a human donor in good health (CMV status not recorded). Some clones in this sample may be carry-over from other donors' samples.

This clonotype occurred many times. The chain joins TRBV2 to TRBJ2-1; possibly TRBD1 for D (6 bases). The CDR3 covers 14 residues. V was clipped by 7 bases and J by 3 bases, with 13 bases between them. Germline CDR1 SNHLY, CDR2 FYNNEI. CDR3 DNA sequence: TGTGCCAGCAACGGACAGTTCGGCTACAATGAGCAGTTCTTC. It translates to CASNGQFGYNEQFF.

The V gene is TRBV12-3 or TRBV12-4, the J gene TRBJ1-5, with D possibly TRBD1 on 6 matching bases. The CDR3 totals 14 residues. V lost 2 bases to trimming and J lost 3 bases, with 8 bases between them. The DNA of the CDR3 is TGTGCCAGCAGTTTATCAGGGGCCAATCAGCCCCAGCATTTT. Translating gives CASSLSGANQPQHF.

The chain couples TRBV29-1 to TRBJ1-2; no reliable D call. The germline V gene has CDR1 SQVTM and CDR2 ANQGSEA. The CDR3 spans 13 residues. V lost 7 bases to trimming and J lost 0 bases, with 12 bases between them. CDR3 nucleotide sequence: TGCAGCGCCCCCCGGGGAACTAACTATGGCTACACCTTC. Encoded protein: CSAPRGTNYGYTF.

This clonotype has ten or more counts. The CDR3 DNA is TGTGCCAGCACCCTAACAGGGAGTCTTGGTGAAAAACTGTTTTTT. It encodes CASTLTGSLGEKLFF. This chain uses TRBV7-2 with TRBJ1-4; TRBD1 might be the D (6 bases). Germline-derived CDR1 and CDR2 are SGHTA and FQGNSA. This CDR3 spans 15 amino acids. The V and J ends lost 7 bases and 7 bases respectively, with 19 bases between them.

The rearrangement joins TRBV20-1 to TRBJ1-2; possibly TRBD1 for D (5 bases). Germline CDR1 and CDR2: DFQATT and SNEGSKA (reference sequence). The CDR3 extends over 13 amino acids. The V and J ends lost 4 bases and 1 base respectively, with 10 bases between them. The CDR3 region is CSAIGADNYGYTF. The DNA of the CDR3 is TGCAGTGCTATTGGGGCGGATAACTATGGCTACACCTTC.

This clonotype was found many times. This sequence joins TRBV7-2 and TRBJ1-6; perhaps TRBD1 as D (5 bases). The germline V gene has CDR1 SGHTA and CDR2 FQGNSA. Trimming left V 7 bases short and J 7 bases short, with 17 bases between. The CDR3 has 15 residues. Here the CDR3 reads CASTPQGIMNSPLHF. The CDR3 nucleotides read TGTGCCAGCACCCCTCAGGGAATAATGAATTCACCCCTCCACTTT.

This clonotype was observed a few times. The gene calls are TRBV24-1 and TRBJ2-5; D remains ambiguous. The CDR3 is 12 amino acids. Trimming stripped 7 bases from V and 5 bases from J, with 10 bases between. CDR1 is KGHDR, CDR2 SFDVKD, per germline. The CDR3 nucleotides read TGTGCCACCAGCAACTCCCGGGAGACCCAGTACTTC. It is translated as CATSNSRETQYF.

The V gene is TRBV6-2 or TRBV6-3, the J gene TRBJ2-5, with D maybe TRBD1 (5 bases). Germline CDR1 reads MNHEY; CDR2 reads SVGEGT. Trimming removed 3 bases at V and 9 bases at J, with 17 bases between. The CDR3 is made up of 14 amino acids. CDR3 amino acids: CASSYSSVPRAQYF. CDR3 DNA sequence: TGTGCCAGCAGTTATTCTTCGGTACCCAGGGCCCAGTACTTC.

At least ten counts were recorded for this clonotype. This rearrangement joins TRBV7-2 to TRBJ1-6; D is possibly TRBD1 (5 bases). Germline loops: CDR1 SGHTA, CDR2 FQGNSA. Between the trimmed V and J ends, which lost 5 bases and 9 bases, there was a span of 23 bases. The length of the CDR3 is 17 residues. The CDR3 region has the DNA TGTGCCAGCAGCATTAGGGGCCGGAACCGGGGTGGTTCACCCCTCCACTTT. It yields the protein CASSIRGRNRGGSPLHF.

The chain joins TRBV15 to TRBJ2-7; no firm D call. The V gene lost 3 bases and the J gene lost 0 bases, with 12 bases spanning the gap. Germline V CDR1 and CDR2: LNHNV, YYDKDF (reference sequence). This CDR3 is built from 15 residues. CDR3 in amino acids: CATSRVDTRSYEQYF. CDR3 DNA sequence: TGTGCCACCAGCAGGGTCGACACCCGCTCCTACGAGCAGTACTTC.

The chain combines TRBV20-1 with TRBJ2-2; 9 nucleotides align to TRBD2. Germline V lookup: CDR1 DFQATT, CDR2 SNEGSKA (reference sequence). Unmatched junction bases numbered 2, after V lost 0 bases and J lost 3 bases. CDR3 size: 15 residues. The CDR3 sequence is CSAREKRGDTGELFF. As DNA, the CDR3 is TGCAGTGCTAGAGAGAAGCGGGGGGACACCGGGGAGCTGTTTTTT.

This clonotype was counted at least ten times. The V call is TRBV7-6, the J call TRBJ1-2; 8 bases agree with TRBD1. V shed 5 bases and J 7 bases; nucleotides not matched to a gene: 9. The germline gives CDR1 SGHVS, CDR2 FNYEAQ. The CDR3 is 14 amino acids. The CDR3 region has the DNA TGTGCCAGCAGCCCCGGGACAGGAGGCTCTGGCTACACCTTC. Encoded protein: CASSPGTGGSGYTF. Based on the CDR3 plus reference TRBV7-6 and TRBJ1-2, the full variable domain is GAGVSQSPRYKVTKRGQDVALRCDPISGHVSLYWYRQALGQGPEFLTYFNYEAQQDKSGLPNDRFSAERPEGSISTLTIQRTEQRDSAMYRCASSPGTGGSGYTFGSGTRLTVV.

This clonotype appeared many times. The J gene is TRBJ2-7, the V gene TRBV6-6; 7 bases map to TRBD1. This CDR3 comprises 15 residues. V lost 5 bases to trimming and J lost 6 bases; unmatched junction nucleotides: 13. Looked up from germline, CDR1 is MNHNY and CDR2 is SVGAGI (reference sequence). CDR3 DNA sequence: TGTGCCAGCAGTACCCGACAGGGAAGTGTTGGCGAGCAGTACTTC. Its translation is CASSTRQGSVGEQYF.

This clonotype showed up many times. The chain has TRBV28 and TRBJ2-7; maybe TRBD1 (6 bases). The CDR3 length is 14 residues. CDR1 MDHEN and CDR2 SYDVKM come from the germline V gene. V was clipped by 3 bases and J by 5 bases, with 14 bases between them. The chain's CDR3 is CASSFSGVRDEQYF. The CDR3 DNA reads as TGTGCCAGCAGTTTTTCAGGGGTTAGGGACGAGCAGTACTTC.

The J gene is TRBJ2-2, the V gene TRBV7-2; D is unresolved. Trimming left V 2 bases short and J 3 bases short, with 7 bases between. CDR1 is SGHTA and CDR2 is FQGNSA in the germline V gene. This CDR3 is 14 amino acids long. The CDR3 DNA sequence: TGTGCCAGCAGCTTATACTTGTACACCGGGGAGCTGTTTTTT. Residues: CASSLYLYTGELFF.

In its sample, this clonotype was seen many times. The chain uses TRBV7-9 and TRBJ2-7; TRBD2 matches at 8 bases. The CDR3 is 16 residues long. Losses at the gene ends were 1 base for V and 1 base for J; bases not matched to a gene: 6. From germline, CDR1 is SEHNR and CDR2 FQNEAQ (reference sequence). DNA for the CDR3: TGTGCCAGCAGCTTAGGATTAGCGGGGAGGTCCTACGAGCAGTACTTC. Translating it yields CASSLGLAGRSYEQYF.

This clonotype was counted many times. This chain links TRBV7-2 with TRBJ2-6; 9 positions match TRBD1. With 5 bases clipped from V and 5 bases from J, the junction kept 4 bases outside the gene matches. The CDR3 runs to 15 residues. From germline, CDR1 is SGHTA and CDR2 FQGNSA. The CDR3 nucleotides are TGTGCCAGCAGCGCCGGACAGGGGAGGGCCAACGTCCTGACTTTC. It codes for CASSAGQGRANVLTF.

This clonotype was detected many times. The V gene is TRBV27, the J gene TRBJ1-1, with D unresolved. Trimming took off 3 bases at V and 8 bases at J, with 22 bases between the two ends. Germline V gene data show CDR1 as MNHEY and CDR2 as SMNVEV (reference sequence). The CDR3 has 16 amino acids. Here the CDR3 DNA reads TGTGCCAGCAGTTTTGTTTCGATTGGACGTGGGTTGGAAGCTTTCTTT. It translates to CASSFVSIGRGLEAFF.

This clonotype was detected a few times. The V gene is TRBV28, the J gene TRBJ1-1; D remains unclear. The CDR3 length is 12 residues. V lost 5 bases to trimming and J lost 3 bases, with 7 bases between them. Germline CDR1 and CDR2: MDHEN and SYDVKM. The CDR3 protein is CASSELHTEAFF. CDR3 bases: TGTGCCAGCAGTGAATTGCACACTGAAGCTTTCTTT.

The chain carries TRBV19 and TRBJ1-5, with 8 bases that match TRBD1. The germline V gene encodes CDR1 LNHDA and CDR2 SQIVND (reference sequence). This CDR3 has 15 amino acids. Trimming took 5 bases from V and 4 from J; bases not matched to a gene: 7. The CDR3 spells CASSLTGERNQPQHF. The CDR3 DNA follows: TGTGCCAGTAGTTTGACAGGGGAGAGGAATCAGCCCCAGCATTTT.

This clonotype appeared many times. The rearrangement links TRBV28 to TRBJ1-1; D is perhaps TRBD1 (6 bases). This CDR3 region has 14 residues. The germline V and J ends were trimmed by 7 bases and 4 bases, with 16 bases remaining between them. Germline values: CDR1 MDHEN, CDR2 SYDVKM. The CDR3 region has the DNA TGTGCCAGCACCGTGGGGGGCATGTTCACTGAAGCTTTCTTT. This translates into CASTVGGMFTEAFF.

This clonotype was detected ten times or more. The CDR3 sequence: CASSSLAGNSPLHF. CDR3 in DNA: TGTGCCAGCAGTTCCCTCGCCGGGAATTCACCCCTCCACTTT. V usage is TRBV6-2 or TRBV6-3 and J usage is TRBJ1-6; D is unresolved. V was trimmed by 4 bases and J by 7 bases, leaving 11 bases between them. The germline gives CDR1 MNHEY, CDR2 SVGEGT. CDR3 size: 14 residues.

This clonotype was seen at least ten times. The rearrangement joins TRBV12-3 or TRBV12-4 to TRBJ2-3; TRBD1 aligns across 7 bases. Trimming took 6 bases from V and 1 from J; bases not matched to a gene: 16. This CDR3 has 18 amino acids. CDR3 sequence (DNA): TGTGCCAGCAGCCATGGCGAGCTAAGGGGGCGAGGCACAGATACGCAGTATTTT. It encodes CASSHGELRGRGTDTQYF.

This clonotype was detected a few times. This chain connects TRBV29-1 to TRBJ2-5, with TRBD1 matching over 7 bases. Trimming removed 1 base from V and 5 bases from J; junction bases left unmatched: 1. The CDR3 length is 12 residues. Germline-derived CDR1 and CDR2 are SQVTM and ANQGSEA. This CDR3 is CSVEGGGETQYF. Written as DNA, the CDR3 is TGCAGCGTTGAAGGAGGGGGCGAGACCCAGTACTTC. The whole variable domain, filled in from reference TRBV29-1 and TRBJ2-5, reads SAVISQKPSRDICQRGTSLTIQCQVDSQVTMMFWYRQQPGQSLTLIATANQGSEATYESGFVIDKFPISRPNLTFSTLTVSNMSPEDSSIYLCSVEGGGETQYFGPGTRLLVL.

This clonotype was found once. CDR3 nucleotides: TGTGCCAGCAGCTTAATCCTTTTGACAGGGGTGGGAACTGAAGCTTTCTTT. Protein sequence: CASSLILLTGVGTEAFF. This chain joins TRBV7-2 and TRBJ1-1, with TRBD1 identical over 8 bases. Germline CDR1 reads SGHTA; CDR2 reads FQGNSA. V shed 2 bases and J 5 bases; nucleotides not matched to a gene: 13. This CDR3 has 17 residues.

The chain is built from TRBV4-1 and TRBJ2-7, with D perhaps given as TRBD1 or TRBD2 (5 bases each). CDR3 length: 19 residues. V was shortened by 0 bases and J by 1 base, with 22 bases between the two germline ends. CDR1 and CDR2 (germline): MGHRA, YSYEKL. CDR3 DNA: TGCGCCAGCAGCCAAGAAGCTCCTCGGGGCTGGAGTCTTTCCTACGAGCAGTACTTC. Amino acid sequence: CASSQEAPRGWSLSYEQYF.